This TCR beta chain was retrieved from a study of a mutant IDH1 vaccine in newly diagnosed glioma. Time point specified: week 47, end of study. All doses held 300 ug of mutant IDH1 20-mer peptide, with topical imiquimod. As for this clone: The antigen is not known.

CDR3 length: 14 amino acids. Trimming shortened V by 1 base and J by 5 bases, and 9 bases separated the two germline ends. Germline CDR1 and CDR2: LNHDA and SQIVND (reference sequence). Here immunoSEQ multiplex PCR was the method, and the copy in TCRdb shows in-frame clones only, minus some. The table shows tens of thousands of clones, with about 80% occurring only once. Study-wide results and limits: Alterations occurring in top peripheral T cell clonotypes seemed unrelated to pseudoprogression. Evidence of vaccine-induced immune responses was documented in about 93% of patients.

The chain is built from TRBV19 and TRBJ1-5; D ambiguous. The source of this sequence is a young man with glioma. Some clones in this sample may be carry-over from other donors' samples. The source material was PBMCs, sampled from a glioma patient whose treatment included an IDH1 peptide vaccine. In DNA form, the CDR3 reads TGTGCCAGTAGTATAGCCGGGGAGTATCAGCCCCAGCATTTT. Protein product: CASSIAGEYQPQHF.